This TCR beta chain was identified in a study of OX40 agonist ivuxolimab in advanced cancers. Looking at the study overall: All patients had ivuxolimab intravenously every 2 weeks at 0.01 to 10 mg/kg. Hepatocellular carcinoma, melanoma, renal cell or head and neck cancer occurred in dose-escalation patients. Patients were 82.7% male with ages roughly 20 to 90, mean 60.

Germline V gene sequence: CDR1 MNHNS, CDR2 SASEGT. This CDR3 spans 12 amino acids. Trimming stripped 10 bases from V and 3 bases from J, with 12 bases between. Assay: immunoSEQ multiplex PCR; the TCRdb copy retains only in-frame clones and omits some. The sample has tens of thousands of clones, around 90% seen once. Samples were taken at baseline and on day 1 of cycles 4 and 7. This chain joins TRBV6-1 and TRBJ1-1, with D perhaps matching TRBD1 (5 bases). The source of this sequence is an adult with an advanced solid tumor such as melanoma, head and neck, liver or kidney cancer. Sequenced material: CD4+ or CD8+ T cells sorted from blood, taken in a trial of the OX40 agonist ivuxolimab. CDR3: CATEKGYTEAFF. The CDR3 coding sequence is TGTGCCACCGAAAAGGGGTACACTGAAGCTTTCTTT.